This T cell receptor (beta chain) was captured by sequencing in a study of T-cell memory formation after mild COVID-19. As for the study in general: TCR clustering was largely donor specific.

TCR alpha and TCR beta cDNA libraries carrying sample barcodes and UMIs were produced by 5'RACE using constant-segment primers. Each CDR3 protein gets one entry after TCRdb re-called the 5' RACE reads with MiXCR. The sample consists of about 360,000 distinct CDR3 sequences, around 13% of them appearing once. Study-wide findings and caveats: Day 15 to 85 contracting clones showed balanced CD4/CD8; later expanders leaned CD4+. Researchers report contracting CD4+ clones mostly in CM and EM, with CD8+ clones in EMRA.

With regard to this clonotype: Antigen specificity is unknown.

The ends were cut back, 4 bases at V and 0 bases at J, with 13 bases in the middle. There are 15 residues in the CDR3. Germline V lookup: CDR1 LGHNA, CDR2 YNFKEQ. This chain uses TRBV4-2 with TRBJ2-7; TRBD1 might be the D (7 bases). Specimen: PBMCs or a T cell subset sorted from them (not recorded which). This clonotype was sampled from a man younger than 30 who had mild COVID-19 (a few samples of this study predate the infection). Cell type and time point are not known. The chain's CDR3 is CASSPGGLSSYEQYF. The CDR3 bases are TGTGCCAGCAGCCCAGGGGGACTGAGCTCCTACGAGCAGTACTTC.